These 7 T cell receptor beta chains originate from one sample sequenced in a study of shared clonotypes between healthy human individuals. Here immunoSEQ multiplex PCR was the method, and the copy in TCRdb shows in-frame clones only, minus some. The sample shows more than 2,000,000 clones, over 90% of them seen only once. Sequencing was carried out using naive CD4+ T cells from PBMCs. Subset described: CD45RA+ positively selected. These receptor sequences come from a man in his late teens or twenties in good health. Some clones in this sample may be carry-over from other donors' samples.

The gene calls are TRBV7-9 and TRBJ2-7; TRBD2 might be the D (5 bases). Trimming shortened V by 5 bases and J by 2 bases, and 16 bases separated the two germline ends. CDR1 and CDR2 (germline): SEHNR, FQNEAQ (reference sequence). The CDR3 totals 15 residues. The CDR3, as DNA: TGTGCCAGCAGCCCCGGGGAAACGCAGGCCTACGAGCAGTACTTC. It yields the protein CASSPGETQAYEQYF.

V usage is TRBV11-2 and J usage is TRBJ2-2; 11 nucleotides align to TRBD2. Germline CDR1 reads SGHAT; CDR2 reads FQNNGV. The CDR3 length is 15 residues. V dropped 4 bases and J dropped 4; count of bases not matched to a gene: 2. CDR3 loop: CASSSLAGGTGELFF. CDR3 nucleotide sequence: TGTGCCAGCAGCTCCCTAGCGGGAGGCACCGGGGAGCTGTTTTTT.

The chain combines TRBV23-1 with TRBJ2-7; D is unclear. TRBV23-1 is flagged as an ORF with uncertain function. Trimming left V 3 bases short and J 4 bases short, with 22 bases between. CDR3 length: 17 amino acids. This CDR3 is CASSQSSLQNTRYEQYF. The DNA for the CDR3 is TGCGCCAGCAGTCAGTCTTCTCTACAGAACACGAGATACGAGCAGTACTTC.

The CDR3 loop reads CASAYGGYEQYF. CDR3 bases: TGTGCCAGCGCGTATGGGGGGTACGAGCAGTACTTC. The chain links TRBV7-2 to TRBJ2-7, with D perhaps TRBD2 (6 bases). This CDR3 spans 12 amino acids. The germline CDR1 and CDR2 sequences are SGHTA and FQGNSA. V was shortened by 8 bases and J by 4 bases, with 12 bases between the two germline ends. Drawing the rest from reference TRBV7-2 and TRBJ2-7, the complete variable domain is GAGVSQSPSNKVTEKGKDVELRCDPISGHTALYWYRQSLGQGLEFLIYFQGNSAPDKSGLPSDRFSAERTGGSVSTLTIQRTQQEDSAVYLCASAYGGYEQYFGPGTRLTVT.

CDR3 protein: CASSLFSGVSTDTQYF. CDR3 in DNA: TGTGCCAGCAGCTTATTTAGCGGGGTTAGCACAGATACGCAGTATTTT. This rearrangement joins TRBV7-2 to TRBJ2-3; 8 positions match TRBD2. Germline CDR1 SGHTA, CDR2 FQGNSA. Germline trimming cut 2 bases from V and 0 bases from J; bases unmatched to any gene: 4. CDR3 size: 16 residues.

DNA for the CDR3: TGTGCCAGCAGTTCCCCCTGGATTGAGGGCGAGCAGTACTTC. Its translation: CASSSPWIEGEQYF. The rearrangement links TRBV28 to TRBJ2-7; D may be TRBD2 (5 bases). Germline-derived CDR1 and CDR2 are MDHEN and SYDVKM. V was clipped by 4 bases and J by 6 bases, with 16 bases between them. The CDR3 is made up of 14 amino acids.

This clone was recorded only once. The chain recombines TRBV19 with TRBJ2-3; the D gene is possibly TRBD2 (6 bases). V was pared by 3 bases and J by 1 base, with 14 bases between. CDR3 length equals 16 residues. CDR1 LNHDA and CDR2 SQIVND come from the germline V gene (reference sequence). CDR3 nucleotides: TGTGCCAGTAGTATCCGGTCGGGAGTTGGCACAGATACGCAGTATTTT. It codes for CASSIRSGVGTDTQYF. Based on the CDR3 plus reference TRBV19 and TRBJ2-3, the full variable domain is DGGITQSPKYLFRKEGQNVTLSCEQNLNHDAMYWYRQDPGQGLRLIYYSQIVNDFQKGDIAEGYSVSREKKESFPLTVTSAQKNPTAFYLCASSIRSGVGTDTQYFGPGTRLTVL.